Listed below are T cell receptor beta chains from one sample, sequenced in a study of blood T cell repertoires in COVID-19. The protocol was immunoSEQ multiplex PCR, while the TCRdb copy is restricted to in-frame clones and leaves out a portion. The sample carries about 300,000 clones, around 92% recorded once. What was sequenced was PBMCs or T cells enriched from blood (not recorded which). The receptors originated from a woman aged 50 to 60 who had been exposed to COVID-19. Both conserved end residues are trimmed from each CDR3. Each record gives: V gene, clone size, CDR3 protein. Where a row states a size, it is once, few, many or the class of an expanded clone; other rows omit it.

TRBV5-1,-,ASSLAVGQSETQY
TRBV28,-,ASSLRGGPGGSNQPQH
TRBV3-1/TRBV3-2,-,ASSLGQRYGYT
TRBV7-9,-,ASSLAGGTGNTIY
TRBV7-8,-,ASSLAVLAGRPSSTDTQY
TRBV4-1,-,ASSQEDTATNEKLF
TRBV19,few,ASTPNGGNQPQH
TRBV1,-,TSSQGVWIRGLGSGNTIY
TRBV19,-,ASAYGGRTYEQY
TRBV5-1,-,ASSLRGGSTDTQY
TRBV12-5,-,ASGPGHSGGETQY
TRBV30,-,AWGTGSNYGYT
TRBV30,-,AWSVLEGSYEQY
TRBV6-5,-,ASSYKSGGPYEQY
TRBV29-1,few,SVAGASLEQY
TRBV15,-,ATSRIRLAGANTGELF
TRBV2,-,ASRLQGNEQY
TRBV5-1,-,ASSLQLGTGGEQY
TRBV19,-,ASSIGGRGLYEQY
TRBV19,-,ASTIAGGSSYEQY
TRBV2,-,ASSDGTVNEKLF
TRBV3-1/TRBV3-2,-,ASSQDSAAHNEQF
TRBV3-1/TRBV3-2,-,ASSLASGGGSPLH
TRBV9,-,ASSRQADNTEAF
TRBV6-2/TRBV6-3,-,ASSYGQGRYT
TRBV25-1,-,ASSDPGQGAGSPLH
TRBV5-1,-,ASSLAASYEQY